These 9 T cell receptor beta chains were all obtained from the same sample, sequenced in a study of cytomegalovirus exposure and HLA in healthy donors. With 60 Vbeta and 13 Jbeta primers, the PCR was carried out. Some clones are missing from TCRdb's copy, which holds only in-frame ones; the method was immunoSEQ multiplex PCR. The sample has 200,000 to 250,000 clones; approximately 80% are singletons. Sequences were obtained from PBMCs. These receptors originate from a girl aged 2-15 years in good health and CMV-seronegative.

V is TRBV5-1 and J is TRBJ2-5, with D possibly matching TRBD1 (5 bases). V gave up 1 base and J gave up 3 bases, with 10 bases separating them. From germline, CDR1 is SGHRS and CDR2 YFSETQ. CDR3 size: 14 residues. The CDR3 spells CASSLRGLEETQYF. Written as DNA, the CDR3 is TGCGCCAGCAGCTTGAGGGGTCTGGAAGAGACCCAGTACTTC.

This sequence joins TRBV6-5 and TRBJ2-1; D is ambiguous. Trimming removed 2 bases at V and 4 bases at J, with 6 bases between. The CDR3 is 13 residues long. Per germline, CDR1 MNHEY and CDR2 SVGAGI. CDR3 DNA: TGTGCCAGCAGTTACGACAAATACAATGAGCAGTTCTTC. This encodes CASSYDKYNEQFF.

The V and J genes are TRBV5-8 and TRBJ2-1; the D is unclear. Germline CDR1 SGHTS, CDR2 YDEGEE. The ends were cut back, 6 bases at V and 8 bases at J, with 24 bases in the middle. This CDR3 comprises 16 residues. CDR3 in amino acids: CASNLRRGSRLYEQFF. The DNA for the CDR3 is TGTGCCAGCAATCTAAGGAGAGGTTCCCGCCTCTATGAGCAGTTCTTC.

This chain links TRBV27 with TRBJ1-5; a weak D match, TRBD1 (5 bases). Trimming removed 3 bases from V and 4 bases from J, with 13 bases in between. This CDR3 has 15 residues. Looked up from germline, CDR1 is MNHEY and CDR2 is SMNVEV (reference sequence). The CDR3 sequence: CASSFGAGLNQPQHF. CDR3 bases: TGTGCCAGCAGTTTTGGGGCAGGGCTAAATCAGCCCCAGCATTTT.

The chain combines TRBV18 with TRBJ2-5, with a tentative D call TRBD2 (6 bases). CDR1 KGHSH and CDR2 LQKENI come from the germline V gene. The CDR3 totals 14 residues. V lost 3 bases and J 3 bases, leaving 11 bases between the germline ends. The CDR3 nucleotides read TGTGCCAGCTCACCGCTGGCGGGGAAAGAGACCCAGTACTTC. Translation gives CASSPLAGKETQYF.

The V gene is TRBV19, the J gene TRBJ2-7; 9 bases fit TRBD2. CDR3 length: 14 residues. V lost 5 bases, J lost 4 bases, and 6 bases stayed unmatched. CDR1 is LNHDA and CDR2 is SQIVND in the germline V gene (reference sequence). The CDR3 DNA reads as TGTGCCAGTAGTTCCGGCGGGGGGGCGTACGAGCAGTACTTC. Protein: CASSSGGGAYEQYF.

This clone appeared a single time. V and J are TRBV27 and TRBJ2-3; 9 positions match TRBD2. Per germline, CDR1 MNHEY and CDR2 SMNVEV (reference sequence). This CDR3 has 15 amino acids. V was clipped by 8 bases and J by 4 bases; unmatched bases: 10. The CDR3 protein is CASSDRLAGSDTQYF. The CDR3 nucleotides are TGTGCCAGCTCCGACCGGCTAGCGGGGTCAGATACGCAGTATTTT.

J is TRBJ1-2 and V is TRBV5-4; 8 nucleotides match TRBD1. In germline, CDR1 is SGHNT, CDR2 YYREEE (reference sequence). V dropped 5 bases and J dropped 2; count of bases not matched to a gene: 5. There are 14 residues in the CDR3. This CDR3 reads CASRRQGLNYGYTF. CDR3 coding DNA: TGTGCCAGCAGGCGACAGGGGTTAAACTATGGCTACACCTTC.

The V gene is TRBV7-9, the J gene TRBJ1-2; D is possibly TRBD1 (5 bases). The V end was cut by 1 base, the J end by 5 bases, with 17 bases between. The CDR3 is 16 amino acids. Per germline, CDR1 SEHNR and CDR2 FQNEAQ (reference sequence). The CDR3 spells CASSLDTIVGGYGYTF. Here the CDR3 DNA reads TGTGCCAGCAGCTTAGACACCATTGTGGGGGGTTATGGCTACACCTTC.